The rows below give T cell receptor beta chains drawn from one sample of a study of shared clonotypes between healthy human individuals. Assay: immunoSEQ multiplex PCR; the TCRdb copy retains only in-frame clones and omits some. Of approximately 740,000 clones detected, about 91% appear once; the ten largest clones hold 24%. The source material was naive CD8+ T cells sorted from blood. These receptors were collected from a young man in good health. CDR3s include the opening cysteine and the closing phenylalanine or tryptophan. A D gene is named only where the DNA matches it firmly. Clone size is given for some rows only: seen once, a few or many times, or a class if the clone is expanded.

V: TRBV5-5
J: TRBJ1-4
size: -
D: -
DNA: TGTGCCAGCAGCCCCCACGGGATGGGGAATGAAAAACTGTTTTTT
CDR3: CASSPHGMGNEKLFF

V: TRBV7-8
J: TRBJ2-7
size: -
D: TRBD2
DNA: TGTGCCAGCAGCCAGGGACTAGCGGGAGCCTACGAGCAGTACTTC
CDR3: CASSQGLAGAYEQYF

V: TRBV4-1
J: TRBJ2-1
size: -
D: TRBD2
DNA: TGCGCCAGCAGCCAAACTAGCGGGAGATATGAGCAGTTCTTC
CDR3: CASSQTSGRYEQFF

V: TRBV29-1
J: TRBJ2-1
size: -
D: TRBD2
DNA: TGCAGCGTGATCGGGGGGAATGAGCAGTTCTTC
CDR3: CSVIGGNEQFF

V: TRBV4-1
J: TRBJ2-1
size: -
D: -
DNA: TGCGCCAGCAGCCATCCGGGAGCTCGATACAATGAGCAGTTCTTC
CDR3: CASSHPGARYNEQFF

V: TRBV15
J: TRBJ2-5
size: -
D: TRBD1
DNA: TGTGCCACCAGCCGGCCGGACAGGGGGCAAGAGACCCAGTACTTC
CDR3: CATSRPDRGQETQYF

V: TRBV28
J: TRBJ2-3
size: -
D: -
DNA: TGTGCCAGCAGTTTATGGGCGGGCCCTTCTTCTAGCACAGATACGCAGTATTTT
CDR3: CASSLWAGPSSSTDTQYF

V: TRBV16
J: TRBJ1-4
size: -
D: -
DNA: TGTGCCAGCAGCCAATCGTGGGGCCTGCAACCTCGAAAACTGTTTTTT
CDR3: CASSQSWGLQPRKLFF

V: TRBV29-1
J: TRBJ1-1
size: -
D: TRBD1
DNA: TGCAGCGTCCTAAGGACAGGTGGGACTGAAGCTTTCTTT
CDR3: CSVLRTGGTEAFF

V: TRBV9
J: TRBJ2-7
size: -
D: TRBD2
DNA: TGTGCCAGCAGCGCTGGACTAGCGGGAGTAACCCCCTACTATGAGCAGTACTTC
CDR3: CASSAGLAGVTPYYEQYF

V: TRBV7-2
J: TRBJ2-5
size: -
D: TRBD2
DNA: TGTGCCAGCAGCTTAGGTGCACCCGGGACTAGCTGGGAGACCCAGTACTTC
CDR3: CASSLGAPGTSWETQYF

V: TRBV2
J: TRBJ2-1
size: few
D: -
DNA: TGTGCCAGCACGGGAAATGAGCAGTTCTTC
CDR3: CASTGNEQFF

V: TRBV7-9
J: TRBJ2-1
size: -
D: -
DNA: TGTGCCAGCAGCTTCACTAATAAATCAAATGAGCAGTTCTTC
CDR3: CASSFTNKSNEQFF

V: TRBV2
J: TRBJ2-1
size: -
D: -
DNA: TGTGCCAGCAGTGAACTCGGTGCGGAGCAGTTCTTC
CDR3: CASSELGAEQFF

V: TRBV4-2
J: TRBJ2-2
size: -
D: TRBD1
DNA: TGTGCCAGCTCGCATCGTGGACAGGGTAAGAACACCGGGGAGCTGTTTTTT
CDR3: CASSHRGQGKNTGELFF

V: TRBV5-1
J: TRBJ2-1
size: -
D: -
DNA: TGCGCCAGCCAGGGGGTGGAGGGCGACAATGAGCAGTTCTTC
CDR3: CASQGVEGDNEQFF

V: TRBV25-1
J: TRBJ2-7
size: -
D: TRBD1
DNA: TGTGCCAGCAGTGTGTCCGGGACAGGGTGGGACGAGCAGTACTTC
CDR3: CASSVSGTGWDEQYF

V: TRBV27
J: TRBJ2-7
size: -
D: -
DNA: TGTGCCAGCAGTCCCAATAGTCGCCCCTTCTACGAGCAGTACTTC
CDR3: CASSPNSRPFYEQYF

V: TRBV27
J: TRBJ2-7
size: once
D: -
DNA: TGTGCCAGCGGACCCCCGGGACGGACCATCTACGAGCAGTACTTC
CDR3: CASGPPGRTIYEQYF

V: TRBV10-2
J: TRBJ2-1
size: -
D: TRBD2
DNA: TGCGCCAGCACAGGTCGGACTAGCGGGAGGGCCGGGGATGAGCAGTTCTTC
CDR3: CASTGRTSGRAGDEQFF

V: TRBV29-1
J: TRBJ2-2
size: -
D: TRBD1
DNA: TGCAGCGTTGCAATCCCAGGACAGGGGGGCACCGGGGAGCTGTTTTTT
CDR3: CSVAIPGQGGTGELFF

V: TRBV27
J: TRBJ2-1
size: -
D: -
DNA: TGTGCCAGCAGTTTTGCCTCGGGGCTTTTAAATGAGCAGTTCTTC
CDR3: CASSFASGLLNEQFF

V: TRBV27
J: TRBJ2-7
size: -
D: -
DNA: TGTGCCAGCAGTTTTTGGGGATCCGAGCAGTACTTC
CDR3: CASSFWGSEQYF

V: TRBV28
J: TRBJ2-7
size: -
D: -
DNA: TGTGCCAGCAGTTTTCGAGGGGGAACCTACGAGCAGTACTTC
CDR3: CASSFRGGTYEQYF

V: TRBV13
J: TRBJ2-3
size: -
D: -
DNA: TGTGCCAGCACCTCGGCCGGGGCTGGCGGGAGCACAGATACGCAGTATTTT
CDR3: CASTSAGAGGSTDTQYF

V: TRBV27
J: TRBJ2-7
size: -
D: -
DNA: TGTGCCAGCGCGGTCCGGGACGGGACCTACGAGCAGTACTTC
CDR3: CASAVRDGTYEQYF

V: TRBV5-1
J: TRBJ2-1
size: -
D: -
DNA: TGCGCCAGCAGCTTGCGAGACAGCACCTACAATGAGCAGTTCTTC
CDR3: CASSLRDSTYNEQFF

V: TRBV15
J: TRBJ2-2
size: -
D: TRBD2
DNA: TGTGCCACCAGCAGAGCGGCGGGAGACGCCGCCACCGGGGAGCTGTTTTTT
CDR3: CATSRAAGDAATGELFF

V: TRBV7-6
J: TRBJ2-1
size: -
D: -
DNA: TGTGCCAGCAGCTTATTGACCGATGAGCAGTTCTTC
CDR3: CASSLLTDEQFF

V: TRBV2
J: TRBJ2-2
size: -
D: TRBD2
DNA: TGTGCCAGCAGAGTAATAGCGGGAGTTACCACCGGGGAGCTGTTTTTT
CDR3: CASRVIAGVTTGELFF

V: TRBV7-2
J: TRBJ2-7
size: -
D: TRBD2
DNA: TGTGCCAGCAGCTACTTCCTACTAGCGGGAGGTTACGAGCAGTACTTC
CDR3: CASSYFLLAGGYEQYF

V: TRBV6-6
J: TRBJ2-4
size: -
D: -
DNA: TGTGCCAGCAGGGACGATGGGAACATTCAGTACTTC
CDR3: CASRDDGNIQYF

V: TRBV18
J: TRBJ1-1
size: -
D: -
DNA: TGTGCCAGCTCACCACCGACGGTAGGGACTGAAGCTTTCTTT
CDR3: CASSPPTVGTEAFF

V: TRBV5-4
J: TRBJ2-1
size: once
D: -
DNA: TGTGCCAGCAGCTTGGTCGGCCTTGGATCCCCCTTCAATGAGCAGTTCTTC
CDR3: CASSLVGLGSPFNEQFF

V: TRBV5-1
J: TRBJ2-7
size: -
D: TRBD2
DNA: TGCGCCAGCAGCCAGACTAGCGGAGCTACCTACGAGCAGTACTTC
CDR3: CASSQTSGATYEQYF

V: TRBV7-9
J: TRBJ2-7
size: -
D: TRBD1
DNA: TGTGCCAGCAGCTCGGCCGGGACAGGGAGACGCGAGCAGTACTTC
CDR3: CASSSAGTGRREQYF

V: TRBV25-1
J: TRBJ2-3
size: -
D: TRBD2
DNA: TGTGCCAGCAGTGATTGGACTAGCGGGAGCACAGATACGCAGTATTTT
CDR3: CASSDWTSGSTDTQYF

V: TRBV4-2
J: TRBJ2-1
size: once
D: -
DNA: TGTGCCAGCAGCCAAGCTTTGGGACTTGGGGGTAATGAGCAGTTCTTC
CDR3: CASSQALGLGGNEQFF

V: TRBV7-9
J: TRBJ2-7
size: -
D: -
DNA: TGTGCCAGCAGCTCCGGAGGGGACTACGAGCAGTACTTC
CDR3: CASSSGGDYEQYF

V: TRBV12-5
J: TRBJ2-1
size: -
D: -
DNA: TGTGCTAGTGGTTTGGCCCCAGGAAAGGGAATCCATGAGCAGTTCTTC
CDR3: CASGLAPGKGIHEQFF

V: TRBV5-1
J: TRBJ2-3
size: once
D: TRBD2
DNA: TGCGCCAGCAGCACTGGGACTATCACCGATACGCAGTATTTT
CDR3: CASSTGTITDTQYF

V: TRBV27
J: TRBJ1-5
size: -
D: TRBD1
DNA: TGTGCCAGCAGGACAGGGGGCGTCGAGAATCAGCCCCAGCATTTT
CDR3: CASRTGGVENQPQHF

V: TRBV5-6
J: TRBJ2-7
size: -
D: -
DNA: TGTGCCAGCAGCGGAGAAGTGGGGAATGTAGACTACGAGCAGTACTTC
CDR3: CASSGEVGNVDYEQYF

V: TRBV7-9
J: TRBJ1-4
size: -
D: -
DNA: TGTGCCAGCAGCGCTCCCGGGAGGTGGAATGAAAAACTGTTTTTT
CDR3: CASSAPGRWNEKLFF

V: TRBV9
J: TRBJ2-2
size: -
D: -
DNA: TGTGCCAGCAGCGTAGAGGTCCCCGACGGGGAGCGGTTAAACACCGGGGAGCTGTTTTTT
CDR3: CASSVEVPDGERLNTGELFF

V: TRBV13
J: TRBJ2-5
size: -
D: TRBD1
DNA: TGTGCCAGCAGCTTAAGGGCAGGGGGTTCAGAGGGGACCCAGTACTTC
CDR3: CASSLRAGGSEGTQYF

V: TRBV29-1
J: TRBJ2-2
size: -
D: -
DNA: TGCAGCGTATTCTCTGCCGGGGAGCTGTTTTTT
CDR3: CSVFSAGELFF

V: TRBV7-6
J: TRBJ2-7
size: -
D: -
DNA: TGTGCCAGCAGCCCCATGCCGGGGAGCGAGCAGTACTTC
CDR3: CASSPMPGSEQYF

V: TRBV27
J: TRBJ2-1
size: -
D: -
DNA: TGTGCCAGCAGTTCGAGGGATGAGCAGTTCTTC
CDR3: CASSSRDEQFF

V: TRBV7-2
J: TRBJ2-3
size: -
D: TRBD1
DNA: TGTGCCAGCAGCCCGGACAGGGTTACCACAGATACGCAGTATTTT
CDR3: CASSPDRVTTDTQYF

V: TRBV14
J: TRBJ2-7
size: -
D: TRBD2
DNA: TGTGCCAGCAGCCAAGGAATTAGCGGGTACGAGCAGTACTTC
CDR3: CASSQGISGYEQYF

V: TRBV30
J: TRBJ2-2
size: once
D: -
DNA: TGTGCCTGGAGACCGGAGTCTGACACCGGGGAGCTGTTTTTT
CDR3: CAWRPESDTGELFF

V: TRBV18
J: TRBJ2-5
size: -
D: -
DNA: TGTGCCAGCTCACCACGGAGTGTGCGGACCCAGTACTTC
CDR3: CASSPRSVRTQYF

V: TRBV29-1
J: TRBJ2-7
size: -
D: TRBD2
DNA: TGCAGCGTCCGCTCGCTAGCGGGTATGGGCGACGAGCAGTACTTC
CDR3: CSVRSLAGMGDEQYF

V: TRBV20-1
J: TRBJ2-1
size: -
D: -
DNA: TGCAGTGCCGACCGGACAGTGTGGCAGTTCTTC
CDR3: CSADRTVWQFF

V: TRBV10-3
J: TRBJ1-2
size: few
D: -
DNA: TGTGCCATCAGTGAGGGACACCCTTACTATGGCTACACCTTC
CDR3: CAISEGHPYYGYTF

V: TRBV7-2
J: TRBJ2-1
size: -
D: TRBD2
DNA: TGTGCCAGCAGCTGGAGTAGCGGGAGCTCCTACAATGAGCAGTTCTTC
CDR3: CASSWSSGSSYNEQFF

V: TRBV11-2
J: TRBJ2-7
size: -
D: TRBD1
DNA: TGTGCCAGCAGCTTGAACAGGGGCTACGAGCAGTACTTC
CDR3: CASSLNRGYEQYF

V: TRBV27
J: TRBJ1-3
size: -
D: -
DNA: TGTGCCAGCAGTTTATCACGGAGCTCTGGAAACACCATATATTTT
CDR3: CASSLSRSSGNTIYF